The clone carrying this TCR beta chain was counted between two and nine times. The target antigen is unknown. TCRdb ran MiXCR on the 5' RACE reads and lists one entry per CDR3 protein. The sample has 400,000 to 500,000 distinct CDR3 sequences; approximately 17% are singletons. This specimen belongs to a study of identical twins. Whole-study findings and limits: Model-predicted out-of-frame TCR alpha sharing fell below observed values in monozygotic twins.

Per germline, CDR1 ENHRY and CDR2 SYGVKD. The length of the CDR3 is 15 residues. J gave up 6 bases and V 0 bases, and 7 bases lay outside the gene matches. Sequencing was carried out using naive T cells sorted from blood. The rearrangement joins TRBV10-3 to TRBJ2-7; TRBD1 matches at 8 bases. The source is a man between 45 and 60 years old in good health. CDR3 in DNA: TGTGCCATCAGTGAGTCGGCAGGGGGCTTTCTCGAGCAGTACTTC. The encoded protein is CAISESAGGFLEQYF.